This is a list of T cell receptor beta chains from one sample in a study of blood T cell repertoires in COVID-19. Sequencing was performed with immunoSEQ multiplex PCR; in TCRdb, only in-frame clones are kept and a portion is missing. The sample includes tens of thousands of clones, around 80% of them seen just once. The sequencing sample was made of peripheral blood. All receptors derive from a man between 60 and 75 years old with COVID-19, enrolled during active disease. The CDR3 runs from the conserved cysteine through the conserved F or W. Fields, in order: V gene, J gene, D gene, clone size, CDR3 protein, CDR3 DNA. A D gene is named only where the DNA matches it firmly. A clone size is listed for some rows: how often the clone was seen (once, few, many), or a class if it is expanded.

>TRBV5-4|TRBJ2-1|TRBD2|.
CASSFPTSGVDEQFF
TGTGCCAGCAGCTTTCCGACTAGCGGGGTGGATGAGCAGTTCTTC
>TRBV5-4|TRBJ1-2|.|.
CASSFQRGYTF
TGTGCCAGCAGCTTCCAGCGGGGCTACACCTTC
>TRBV29-1|TRBJ1-6|TRBD1|.
CSVGQGANSPLHF
TGCAGCGTCGGACAGGGGGCAAATTCACCCCTCCACTTT
>TRBV12-5|TRBJ2-7|.|.
CASGFSLYEQYF
TGTGCTAGTGGTTTTAGCCTTTACGAGCAGTACTTC
>TRBV6-5|TRBJ1-1|TRBD1|few
CASRTDRESEAFF
TGTGCCAGCAGAACGGACAGGGAATCTGAAGCTTTCTTT
>TRBV6-5|TRBJ2-7|.|.
CASSAQPRAGEQYF
TGTGCCAGCAGCGCTCAACCGAGGGCGGGCGAGCAGTACTTC
>TRBV6-5|TRBJ1-5|TRBD1|.
CASSPIDRGDQPQHF
TGTGCCAGCAGTCCGATCGACAGGGGAGATCAGCCCCAGCATTTT
>TRBV25-1|TRBJ1-6|.|few
CASRPNRDSPLHF
TGTGCCAGCAGACCCAACAGGGATTCACCCCTCCACTTT
>TRBV29-1|TRBJ2-3|TRBD2|once
CTYSGRAQYF
TGCACCTATTCAGGGAGGGCGCAGTATTTT
>TRBV18|TRBJ2-2|.|.
CASSPRAGANTGELFF
TGTGCCAGCTCACCACGGGCAGGGGCGAACACCGGGGAGCTGTTTTTT
>TRBV24-1|TRBJ1-2|.|.
CATSSRGAHGYTF
TGTGCCACCAGTAGCCGTGGGGCTCATGGCTACACCTTC
>TRBV5-1|TRBJ1-1|.|.
CASSFQGTIEAFF
TGCGCCAGCAGCTTTCAGGGGACAATTGAAGCTTTCTTT
>TRBV9|TRBJ2-3|.|.
CASSVSSDTQYF
TGTGCCAGCAGCGTTTCTTCAGATACGCAGTATTTT
>TRBV29-1|TRBJ1-2|.|.
CSARPTVGYTF
TGCAGCGCCCGACCGACTGTTGGCTACACCTTC
>TRBV6-2/TRBV6-3|TRBJ1-3|TRBD1|.
CASSYVGTAGNTIYF
TGTGCCAGCAGTTACGTTGGGACAGCCGGAAACACCATATATTTT
>TRBV7-9|TRBJ2-5|TRBD2|few
CASSFGAGGLETQYF
TGTGCCAGCAGCTTCGGCGCGGGGGGGTTAGAGACCCAGTACTTC
>TRBV30|TRBJ2-1|TRBD1|.
CAFPRGGTNEQFF
TGTGCCTTCCCGCGAGGGGGCACAAATGAGCAGTTCTTC
>TRBV29-1|TRBJ2-3|.|.
CSVVRARDTQYF
TGCAGCGTTGTGAGGGCCCGAGATACGCAGTATTTT
>TRBV27|TRBJ1-1|TRBD1|.
CASSLGRQGNTEAFF
TGTGCCAGCAGTTTAGGTCGACAGGGTAACACTGAAGCTTTCTTT
>TRBV6-5|TRBJ1-5|.|.
CASLKGGYSNQPQHF
TGTGCCAGCCTGAAAGGGGGATATAGCAATCAGCCCCAGCATTTT
>TRBV9|TRBJ1-2|TRBD1|.
CASSGGGRDYGYTF
TGTGCCAGCAGCGGAGGGGGCAGAGACTATGGCTACACCTTC
>TRBV7-2|TRBJ2-7|TRBD2|.
CASSFRLASSYEQYF
TGTGCCAGCAGCTTTAGACTAGCTAGCTCCTACGAGCAGTACTTC
>TRBV5-5|TRBJ2-7|.|.
CASSWTASYEQYF
TGTGCCAGCAGCTGGACAGCCTCCTACGAGCAGTACTTC
>TRBV6-1|TRBJ2-3|.|.
CASSDRSTDTQYF
TGTGCCAGCAGTGATCGGAGCACAGATACGCAGTATTTT
>TRBV2|TRBJ1-4|.|.
CASSGRELKEKLFF
TGTGCCAGCAGTGGACGGGAATTGAAAGAAAAACTGTTTTTT
>TRBV9|TRBJ2-7|.|once
CASSASGASEQYF
TGTGCCAGCAGCGCCTCAGGTGCCAGCGAGCAGTACTTC
>TRBV7-2|TRBJ1-5|TRBD1|.
CASRRGTGLYQPQHF
TGTGCCAGCAGACGCGGGACAGGTCTTTATCAGCCCCAGCATTTT
>TRBV5-5|TRBJ1-2|TRBD1|.
CASSANRDRVNHGYTF
TGTGCCAGCAGCGCCAACCGGGACAGGGTAAACCATGGCTACACCTTC
>TRBV18|TRBJ2-7|.|.
CASSPWATRAGGQQYF
TGTGCCAGCTCACCATGGGCTACCCGGGCCGGAGGTCAGCAGTACTTC
>TRBV19|TRBJ2-1|TRBD2|.
CASSPMRGGDEQFF
TGTGCCAGTAGCCCCATGCGGGGGGGCGATGAGCAGTTCTTC
>TRBV7-2|TRBJ2-3|.|.
CASSLAPLATDTQYF
TGTGCCAGCAGCTTAGCCCCTCTAGCCACAGATACGCAGTATTTT
>TRBV11-2|TRBJ2-5|TRBD2|.
CASTLAGGRLWETQYF
TGTGCCAGCACCTTAGCGGGGGGGCGATTGTGGGAGACCCAGTACTTC
>TRBV28|TRBJ2-1|TRBD1|.
CASPARTGGYDNEQFF
TGTGCCAGCCCCGCCCGGACAGGGGGCTACGACAATGAGCAGTTCTTC
>TRBV5-1|TRBJ2-1|.|.
CASSLSGSRLNEQFF
TGCGCCAGCAGCTTGTCCGGGAGTCGGCTCAATGAGCAGTTCTTC
>TRBV11-1|TRBJ1-1|TRBD1|.
CASSLDPGQGVTEAFF
TGTGCCAGCAGCTTAGACCCAGGACAGGGAGTCACTGAAGCTTTCTTT
>TRBV9|TRBJ2-5|.|once
CASSVAFGRTQYF
TGTGCCAGCAGCGTGGCCTTTGGCCGGACCCAGTACTTC
>TRBV4-2|TRBJ1-6|TRBD1|.
CASSQGQGENSPLHF
TGTGCCAGCAGCCAGGGACAGGGTGAAAATTCACCCCTCCACTTT
>TRBV12-3/TRBV12-4|TRBJ1-2|.|.
CASSRTESYGYTF
TGTGCCAGCAGCAGGACTGAAAGCTATGGCTACACCTTC
>TRBV9|TRBJ2-3|.|.
CASSGGFPTDTQYF
TGTGCCAGCAGCGGGGGCTTCCCCACAGATACGCAGTATTTT
>TRBV19|TRBJ1-5|.|.
CASSLQRQPQHF
TGTGCCAGTAGTCTCCAGAGGCAGCCCCAGCATTTT
>TRBV2|TRBJ1-1|.|.
CASREGRSMNTEAFF
TGTGCCAGCAGGGAAGGACGGAGCATGAACACTGAAGCTTTCTTT
>TRBV19|TRBJ2-5|TRBD1|.
CASSVDRGETQYF
TGTGCCAGTAGTGTGGACAGGGGAGAGACCCAGTACTTC
>TRBV2|TRBJ2-3|TRBD2|.
CASSPGTSGSHTQYF
TGTGCCAGCAGTCCCGGGACTAGCGGGAGCCATACGCAGTATTTT
>TRBV4-2|TRBJ1-1|TRBD1|.
CASSHLGQGADTEAFF
TGTGCCAGCAGCCACCTAGGACAGGGGGCGGACACTGAAGCTTTCTTT
>TRBV5-1|TRBJ2-1|TRBD2|.
CASSLRGGINEQFF
TGCGCCAGCAGCTTGCGCGGGGGGATCAATGAGCAGTTCTTC
>TRBV5-1|TRBJ1-3|.|.
CASSLQGLGNTIYF
TGCGCCAGCAGCTTGCAGGGATTAGGAAACACCATATATTTT
>TRBV28|TRBJ2-7|TRBD1|few
CASSIRTGDEQYF
TGTGCCAGCAGTATCCGGACAGGGGATGAGCAGTACTTC
>TRBV23-1|TRBJ1-4|.|.
CASSQSVGQGDEKLFF
TGCGCCAGCAGTCAATCGGTAGGGCAGGGCGATGAAAAACTGTTTTTT
>TRBV19|TRBJ2-6|.|.
CATSSGANVLTF
TGTGCCACCTCCTCTGGGGCCAACGTCCTGACTTTC
>TRBV6-5|TRBJ1-1|TRBD1|.
CASSHGQGGAFF
TGTGCCAGCAGTCACGGACAGGGAGGAGCTTTCTTT
>TRBV28|TRBJ2-2|.|few
CASRPGDRELFF
TGTGCCAGCCGCCCGGGGGACCGGGAGCTGTTTTTT
>TRBV6-5|TRBJ1-2|.|.
CASSYQSGGLGGYTF
TGTGCCAGCAGTTACCAATCCGGGGGATTGGGGGGCTACACCTTC
>TRBV5-1|TRBJ2-7|TRBD2|.
CASSLVGTRSYEQYF
TGCGCCAGCAGCTTGGTGGGGACTAGATCCTACGAGCAGTACTTC
>TRBV2|TRBJ1-2|.|medium-sized
CASSPAPITRYTF
TGTGCCAGCAGCCCTGCGCCTATAACCCGCTACACCTTC